One sample yielded the 29 T cell receptor beta chains listed below, sequenced in a study of T-cell memory formation after mild COVID-19. A single record per CDR3 protein comes from TCRdb applying MiXCR to the 5' RACE reads. The sample carries approximately 150,000 distinct CDR3 sequences, approximately 5.7% recorded once. Sequencing used PBMCs or a T cell subset sorted from them (not recorded which). These receptors originate from an adult woman who had mild COVID-19 (a few samples of this study predate the infection). Cell type and time point are not known.

There are many counts of this clonotype. The V gene is TRBV29-1, the J gene TRBJ1-1, with D tentatively TRBD1 (5 bases). The germline V and J ends were trimmed by 6 bases and 1 base, with 12 bases remaining between them. The CDR3 has 13 residues. The V gene's germline CDR1 is SQVTM and CDR2 ANQGSEA. CDR3 nucleotides: TGCAGCGTCGCTAGGCAGGGGAACACTGAAGCTTTCTTT. The encoded protein is CSVARQGNTEAFF.

This chain links TRBV6-4 with TRBJ1-1; no definite D call. V lost 2 bases and J lost 8, with 12 bases in between. Per germline, CDR1 MRHNA and CDR2 SNTAGT. The CDR3 sequence is 13 residues long. The CDR3 sequence is CASSDSGIGEAFF. DNA for the CDR3: TGTGCCAGCAGTGACAGCGGCATAGGGGAAGCTTTCTTT.

This clonotype was seen a few times. The gene calls are TRBV7-8 and TRBJ1-1; the match to TRBD1 covers 8 bases. The V gene's germline CDR1 is SGHVS and CDR2 FQNEAQ. The ends lost 5 bases at V and 1 base at J; junction bases unmatched: 6. The CDR3 has 15 amino acids. In DNA form, the CDR3 reads TGTGCCAGCAGCCACAGGGGGGACGGGAACACTGAAGCTTTCTTT. Protein sequence: CASSHRGDGNTEAFF.

This chain links TRBV24-1 with TRBJ2-6; D might be TRBD1 (6 bases). The CDR3 has 18 residues. The V gene lost 6 bases and the J gene lost 3 bases, with 20 bases spanning the gap. CDR1 and CDR2 (germline): KGHDR, SFDVKD. CDR3 in DNA: TGTGCCACCAGTTTTGGGGGCTCCACGGCTGATGGGGCCAACGTCCTGACTTTC. It encodes CATSFGGSTADGANVLTF.

This clonotype was counted only a few times. V and J are TRBV23-1 and TRBJ1-5; no firm D call. TRBV23-1 is designated an ORF whose function remains uncertain. V was cut by 6 bases and J by 4 bases, with 19 bases left in between. This CDR3 comprises 16 residues. The CDR3 DNA follows: TGCGCCAGCAGGCCTCTCAGGTTGAGACTAAATCAGCCCCAGCATTTT. Protein: CASRPLRLRLNQPQHF.

At least ten counts were recorded for this clonotype. V and J are TRBV27 and TRBJ2-7; a possible D gene is TRBD2 (6 bases). This CDR3 is built from 13 residues. CDR1 and CDR2 (germline): MNHEY, SMNVEV (reference sequence). Trimming cost V 5 bases and J 7 bases, with 15 bases left between them. CDR3 loop: CASSPPGRGEQYF. The CDR3, as DNA: TGTGCCAGCAGTCCCCCCGGCCGGGGGGAGCAGTACTTC.

J is TRBJ1-2 and V is TRBV12-3 or TRBV12-4; D may be TRBD1 (5 bases). The CDR3 is 14 residues long. The germline V and J ends were trimmed by 4 bases and 2 bases, with 11 bases remaining between them. The CDR3 nucleotides are TGTGCCAGCAGTTCGACAGTCCTAAACTATGGCTACACCTTC. Its protein is CASSSTVLNYGYTF.

This clonotype was seen repeatedly, ten times or more. J is TRBJ1-1 and V is TRBV5-1, with 7 bases lining up with TRBD1. The CDR3 spans 13 residues. The germline V gene has CDR1 SGHRS and CDR2 YFSETQ. Trimming took 5 bases from V and 11 from J; bases not matched to a gene: 12. CDR3 DNA sequence: TGCGCCAGCAGACTTGGGACAGCCCAATGGGCTTTCTTT. It codes for CASRLGTAQWAFF.

This clonotype was picked up many times. The chain is built from TRBV7-3 and TRBJ2-7; a possible D gene is TRBD1 (5 bases). The CDR3 consists of 14 residues. The germline V gene encodes CDR1 SGHTA and CDR2 FQGTGA. Trimming removed 5 bases from V and 1 base from J, with 12 bases in between. The CDR3 DNA reads TGTGCCAGCAGCCCATCCGGACAATCCTACGAGCAGTACTTC. Amino acids: CASSPSGQSYEQYF.

This clonotype was counted many times. The genes are TRBV20-1 and TRBJ2-5, with D unresolved. This CDR3 region has 15 residues. Germline CDR1 DFQATT, CDR2 SNEGSKA (reference sequence). Trimming cost V 0 bases and J 4 bases, with 15 bases left between them. CDR3 protein: CSARDPVSRPETQYF. The CDR3 nucleotides read TGCAGTGCTAGAGATCCGGTCTCGAGGCCAGAGACCCAGTACTTC.

This clonotype has just a few counts. The chain is built from TRBV11-2 and TRBJ2-7; D gene uncertain. The CDR3 covers 11 residues. The germline V and J ends were trimmed by 8 bases and 3 bases, with 8 bases remaining between them. CDR1 is SGHAT and CDR2 is FQNNGV in the germline V gene. CDR3 DNA: TGTGCCAGCGCTCTGGACTACGAGCAGTACTTC. Translation gives CASALDYEQYF.

This clonotype has just a few counts. The chain recombines TRBV25-1 with TRBJ1-4, with no clear D. The CDR3 is 14 residues long. Trimming stripped 1 base from V and 5 bases from J, with 8 bases between. Germline V gives CDR1 MGHDK, CDR2 SYGVNS. The CDR3, as DNA: TGTGCCAGCAGTGAATCCGGGCCGAATGAAAAACTGTTTTTT. It specifies CASSESGPNEKLFF.

There are many counts of this clonotype. This sequence joins TRBV12-3 or TRBV12-4 and TRBJ2-4; no clear D. The CDR3 has 15 amino acids. V gave up 5 bases and J gave up 0 bases, with 11 bases separating them. In DNA, the CDR3 is TGTGCCAGCAGTGGAAAACTTATAGCCAAAAACATTCAGTACTTC. Encoded protein: CASSGKLIAKNIQYF.

This clonotype was counted many times. J is TRBJ2-7 and V is TRBV29-1, with a weak D call TRBD2 (6 bases). Per germline, CDR1 SQVTM and CDR2 ANQGSEA. V dropped 4 bases and J dropped 5 bases, with 12 bases sitting between them. The CDR3 totals 12 residues. The CDR3 nucleotides are TGCAGCGTTGGAGGGGCGGGAAACGAGCAGTACTTC. This sequence encodes CSVGGAGNEQYF.

This clonotype was counted ten times or more. The V and J genes are TRBV20-1 and TRBJ2-4, with D perhaps assigned TRBD1 or TRBD2 (6 bases each). Looked up from germline, CDR1 is DFQATT and CDR2 is SNEGSKA (reference sequence). Trimming removed 0 bases from V and 6 bases from J, with 12 bases in between. The CDR3 runs to 14 residues. CDR3 sequence (DNA): TGCAGTGCTAGAGATTTTAGGGGGGTAAACATTCAGTACTTC. As protein: CSARDFRGVNIQYF.

V and J are TRBV12-3 or TRBV12-4 and TRBJ2-4; a weak D match, TRBD1 (5 bases). This CDR3 region has 15 residues. V lost 3 bases to trimming and J lost 1 base, with 10 bases between them. The CDR3 here is CASSLGLWAKNIQYF. For the CDR3, the DNA is TGTGCCAGCAGTTTGGGGCTTTGGGCCAAAAACATTCAGTACTTC.

The sample holds a few counts of this clonotype. The V gene is TRBV4-3, the J gene TRBJ1-1; 7 nucleotides align to TRBD1. Losses at the gene ends were 2 bases for V and 3 bases for J; bases not matched to a gene: 9. In germline, CDR1 is LGHNA, CDR2 YSLEER. The CDR3 is 16 residues long. The DNA for the CDR3 is TGCGCCAGCAGCCAATTTGGTGGGACAGTCTACACTGAAGCTTTCTTT. It translates to CASSQFGGTVYTEAFF.

This clonotype has a handful of counts. The chain links TRBV12-3 or TRBV12-4 to TRBJ1-3, with D maybe TRBD1 (6 bases). The CDR3 runs 14 residues. Trimming pared 6 bases from V and 2 bases from J, leaving 11 bases between. CDR3 sequence (DNA): TGTGCCAGCAGCCCCTACAGGGCTGGAAACACCATATATTTT. Translated: CASSPYRAGNTIYF.

The J gene is TRBJ2-5, the V gene TRBV24-1; TRBD2 is a possible D gene (7 bases). The V gene's germline CDR1 is KGHDR and CDR2 SFDVKD. V was cut by 5 bases and J by 3 bases, with 12 bases left in between. This CDR3 is 14 amino acids long. For the CDR3, the DNA is TGTGCCACCAGTGCGGGGGGCGAAGAAGAGACCCAGTACTTC. Amino acid sequence: CATSAGGEEETQYF.

Many counts were recorded for this clonotype. J is TRBJ1-2 and V is TRBV5-1, with D tentatively TRBD1 (6 bases). Germline loops: CDR1 SGHRS, CDR2 YFSETQ. The CDR3 extends over 12 amino acids. V was pared by 4 bases and J by 8 bases, with 12 bases between. CDR3 loop: CASSPGGSGYTF. The CDR3 bases are TGCGCCAGCAGCCCCGGGGGCTCGGGCTACACCTTC. The entire variable domain, with the rest obtained from reference TRBV5-1 and TRBJ1-2, is as follows: KAGVTQTPRYLIKTRGQQVTLSCSPISGHRSVSWYQQTPGQGLQFLFEYFSETQRNKGNFPGRFSGRQFSNSRSEMNVSTLELGDSALYLCASSPGGSGYTFGSGTRLTVV.

This clonotype appeared many times. This chain joins TRBV20-1 and TRBJ1-6, with D tentatively TRBD1 (5 bases). Germline CDR1 and CDR2: DFQATT and SNEGSKA (reference sequence). With 2 bases removed from V and 0 bases from J, the gap between germline ends came to 5 bases. The CDR3 covers 14 residues. CDR3 sequence: CSARTGSYNSPLHF. CDR3 DNA sequence: TGCAGTGCTAGAACAGGCTCCTATAATTCACCCCTCCACTTT.

In this sample, this clonotype turned up many times. The chain is built from TRBV9 and TRBJ2-3; the D gene is possibly TRBD1 (5 bases). Germline V gene lookup returns CDR1 SGDLS and CDR2 YYNGEE. V was clipped by 3 bases and J by 1 base, with 9 bases between them. The CDR3 totals 14 residues. The CDR3 DNA follows: TGTGCCAGCAGCGGCGACAGAGGCACAGATACGCAGTATTTT. Translated, it gives CASSGDRGTDTQYF. Using reference TRBV9 and TRBJ2-3 for the parts outside the CDR3, the full variable domain is DSGVTQTPKHLITATGQRVTLRCSPRSGDLSVYWYQQSLDQGLQFLIQYYNGEERAKGNILERFSAQQFPDLHSELNLSSLELGDSALYFCASSGDRGTDTQYFGPGTRLTVL.

A few counts support this clonotype. The V gene is TRBV5-1, the J gene TRBJ1-2; 8 positions match TRBD1. The germline V gene has CDR1 SGHRS and CDR2 YFSETQ. The V segment lost 3 bases and the J segment 7 bases; nucleotides outside the gene matches: 8. The CDR3 sequence is 14 residues long. Here the CDR3 DNA reads TGCGCCAGCAGCTCGGACAGGGTCGGATTTGGCTACACCTTC. Amino acid sequence: CASSSDRVGFGYTF.

This clonotype has ten or more counts. This chain connects TRBV12-3 or TRBV12-4 to TRBJ2-5, with unresolved D. Trimming pared 4 bases from V and 3 bases from J, leaving 12 bases between. The CDR3 loop spans 14 amino acids. CDR3 in DNA: TGTGCCAGCAGTTCTAGAGCCATGGAAGAGACCCAGTACTTC. This translates into CASSSRAMEETQYF.

This clonotype has just a few counts. The rearrangement uses TRBV24-1 and TRBJ2-1; the D call may be TRBD1 or TRBD2 (5 bases each). CDR1 is KGHDR and CDR2 is SFDVKD in the germline V gene. The germline V and J ends were trimmed by 9 bases and 0 bases, with 14 bases remaining between them. CDR3 length: 15 amino acids. The DNA of the CDR3 is TGTGCCACCGCAGGGACCACAAGCTCCTACAATGAGCAGTTCTTC. Protein product: CATAGTTSSYNEQFF.

This clonotype has a count of ten or more. V gene TRBV20-1 combines with J gene TRBJ1-2; 10 bases are shared with TRBD1. The junction had 6 bases not matched to a gene; V was cut back by 6 bases and J by 2 bases. There are 14 residues in the CDR3. CDR1 and CDR2 from the germline V gene are DFQATT and SNEGSKA (reference sequence). In nucleotides, the CDR3 is TGCAGTGCCAGTGACAGGGGGCGAAACTATGGCTACACCTTC. Translating it yields CSASDRGRNYGYTF.

This clonotype was seen more than once but under ten times. This chain connects TRBV7-9 to TRBJ2-2, with D possibly TRBD2 on 5 matching bases. The CDR3 runs to 14 residues. Between the trimmed V and J ends, which lost 5 bases and 6 bases, there was a span of 13 bases. The germline V gene encodes CDR1 SEHNR and CDR2 FQNEAQ (reference sequence). The CDR3 nucleotides are TGTGCCAGCAGCGGAGGTGGAGGTCCCGGGGAGCTGTTTTTT. This sequence encodes CASSGGGGPGELFF.

The chain has TRBV4-1 and TRBJ2-3; TRBD2 matches at 10 bases. CDR1 MGHRA and CDR2 YSYEKL come from the germline V gene. The length of the CDR3 is 21 residues. With 2 bases clipped from V and 2 bases from J, the junction kept 19 bases outside the gene matches. For the CDR3, the DNA is TGCGCCAGCAGCCAAAACCGTCAGCGGGGGGGCCTGAAGCTTACCACAGATACGCAGTATTTT. As protein: CASSQNRQRGGLKLTTDTQYF.

This clonotype occurred many times. CDR3 sequence: CSVRTGFDEQFF. Here the CDR3 DNA reads TGCAGCGTGCGGACAGGTTTCGATGAGCAGTTCTTC. V is TRBV29-1 and J is TRBJ2-1; TRBD1 aligns across 7 bases. Germline trimming cut 6 bases from V and 8 bases from J; bases unmatched to any gene: 7. Germline CDR1 SQVTM, CDR2 ANQGSEA. This CDR3 contains 12 residues.